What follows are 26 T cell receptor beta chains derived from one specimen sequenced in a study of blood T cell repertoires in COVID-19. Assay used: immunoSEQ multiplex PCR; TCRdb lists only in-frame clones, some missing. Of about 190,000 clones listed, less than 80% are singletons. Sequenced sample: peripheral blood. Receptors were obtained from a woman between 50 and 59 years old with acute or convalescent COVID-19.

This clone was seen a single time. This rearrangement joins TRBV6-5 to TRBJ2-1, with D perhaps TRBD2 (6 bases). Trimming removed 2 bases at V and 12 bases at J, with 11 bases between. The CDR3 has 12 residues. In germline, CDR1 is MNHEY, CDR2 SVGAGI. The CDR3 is CASSYPGGWQFF. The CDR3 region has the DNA TGTGCCAGCAGTTACCCCGGAGGGTGGCAGTTCTTC.

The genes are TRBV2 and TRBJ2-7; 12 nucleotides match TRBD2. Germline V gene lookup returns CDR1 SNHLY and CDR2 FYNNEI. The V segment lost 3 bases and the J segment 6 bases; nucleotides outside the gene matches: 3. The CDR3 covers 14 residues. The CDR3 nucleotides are TGTGCCAGCAGTGAGGGGACTAGCGGGCGCGAGCAGTACTTC. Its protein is CASSEGTSGREQYF.

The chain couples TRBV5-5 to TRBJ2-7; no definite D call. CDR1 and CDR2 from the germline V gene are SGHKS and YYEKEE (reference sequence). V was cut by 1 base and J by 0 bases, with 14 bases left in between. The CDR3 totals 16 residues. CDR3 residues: CASSLLVAVGSYEQYF. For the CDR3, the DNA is TGTGCCAGCAGCTTGTTGGTCGCGGTAGGCTCCTACGAGCAGTACTTC.

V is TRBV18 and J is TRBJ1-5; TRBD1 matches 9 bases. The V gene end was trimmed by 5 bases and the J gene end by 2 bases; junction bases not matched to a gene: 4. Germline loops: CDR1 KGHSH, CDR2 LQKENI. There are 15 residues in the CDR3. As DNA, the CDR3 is TGTGCCAGCTCAATACAGGGGGCCGGCAATCAGCCCCAGCATTTT. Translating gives CASSIQGAGNQPQHF.

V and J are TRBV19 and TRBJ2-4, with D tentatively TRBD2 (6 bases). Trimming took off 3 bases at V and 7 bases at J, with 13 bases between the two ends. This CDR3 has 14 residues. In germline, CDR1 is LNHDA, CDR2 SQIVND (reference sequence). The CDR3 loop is CASSIPGTLNIQYF. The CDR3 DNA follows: TGTGCCAGTAGTATCCCCGGGACTCTGAACATTCAGTACTTC.

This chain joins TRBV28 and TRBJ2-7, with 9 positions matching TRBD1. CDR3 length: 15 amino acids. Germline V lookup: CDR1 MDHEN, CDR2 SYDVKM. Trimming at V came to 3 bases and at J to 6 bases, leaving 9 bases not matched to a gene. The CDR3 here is CASSFTGTGNGEQYF. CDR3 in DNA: TGTGCCAGCAGTTTCACCGGGACAGGGAATGGCGAGCAGTACTTC.

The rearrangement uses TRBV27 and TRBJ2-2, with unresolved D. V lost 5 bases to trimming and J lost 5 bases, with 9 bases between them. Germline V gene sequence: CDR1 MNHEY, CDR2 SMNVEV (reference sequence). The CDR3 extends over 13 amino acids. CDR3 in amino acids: CASSPPETGELFF. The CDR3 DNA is TGTGCCAGCAGTCCCCCCGAGACCGGGGAGCTGTTTTTT.

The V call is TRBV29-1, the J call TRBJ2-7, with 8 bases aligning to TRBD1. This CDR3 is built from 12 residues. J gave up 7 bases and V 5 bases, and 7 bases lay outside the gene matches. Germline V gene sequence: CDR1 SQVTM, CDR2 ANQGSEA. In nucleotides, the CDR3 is TGCAGCGTTTTGGCAGGGGGCAGTGAGCAGTACTTC. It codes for CSVLAGGSEQYF.

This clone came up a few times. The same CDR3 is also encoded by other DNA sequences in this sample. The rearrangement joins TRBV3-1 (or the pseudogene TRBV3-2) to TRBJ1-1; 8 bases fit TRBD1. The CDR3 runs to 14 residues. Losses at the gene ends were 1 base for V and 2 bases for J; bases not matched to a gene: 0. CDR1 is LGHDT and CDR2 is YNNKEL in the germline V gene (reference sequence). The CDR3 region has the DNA TGTGCCAGCAGCCAAGCAGGGGGCAACACTGAAGCTTTCTTT. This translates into CASSQAGGNTEAFF.

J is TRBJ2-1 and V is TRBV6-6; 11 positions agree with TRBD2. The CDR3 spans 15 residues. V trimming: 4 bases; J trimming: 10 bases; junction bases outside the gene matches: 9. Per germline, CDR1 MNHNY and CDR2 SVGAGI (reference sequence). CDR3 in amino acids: CASSSGTSGGGEQFF. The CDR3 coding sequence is TGTGCCAGCAGTTCCGGGACTAGCGGAGGGGGAGAGCAGTTCTTC.

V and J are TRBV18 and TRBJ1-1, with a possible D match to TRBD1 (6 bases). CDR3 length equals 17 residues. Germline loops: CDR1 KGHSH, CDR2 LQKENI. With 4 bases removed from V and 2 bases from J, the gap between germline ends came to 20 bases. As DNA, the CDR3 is TGTGCCAGCTCACGATTCAGGGACACAGCTCTAAACACTGAAGCTTTCTTT. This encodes CASSRFRDTALNTEAFF. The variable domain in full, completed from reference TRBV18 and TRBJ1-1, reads NAGVMQNPRHLVRRRGQEARLRCSPMKGHSHVYWYRQLPEEGLKFMVYLQKENIIDESGMPKERFSAEFPKEGPSILRIQQVVRGDSAAYFCASSRFRDTALNTEAFFGQGTRLTVV.

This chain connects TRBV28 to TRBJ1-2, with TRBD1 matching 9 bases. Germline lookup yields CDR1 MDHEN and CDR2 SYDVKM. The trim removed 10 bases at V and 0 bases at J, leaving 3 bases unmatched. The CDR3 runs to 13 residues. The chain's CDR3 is CATRDRANYGYTF. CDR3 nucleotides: TGTGCCACCCGGGACAGGGCTAACTATGGCTACACCTTC.

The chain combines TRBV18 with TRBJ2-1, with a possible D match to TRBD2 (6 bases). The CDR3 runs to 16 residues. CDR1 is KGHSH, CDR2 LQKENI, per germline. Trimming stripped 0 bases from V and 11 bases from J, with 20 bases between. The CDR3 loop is CASSPPSGAGGNKQFF. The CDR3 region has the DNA TGTGCCAGCTCACCACCGTCCGGGGCCGGGGGAAATAAGCAGTTCTTC.

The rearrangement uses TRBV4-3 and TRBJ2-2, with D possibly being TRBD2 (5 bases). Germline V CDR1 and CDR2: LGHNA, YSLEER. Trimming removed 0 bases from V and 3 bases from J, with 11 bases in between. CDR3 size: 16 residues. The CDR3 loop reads CASSQDRGRDTGELFF. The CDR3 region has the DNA TGCGCCAGCAGCCAAGACCGAGGGCGAGACACCGGGGAGCTGTTTTTT.

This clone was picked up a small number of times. The CDR3 spells CASSATHPPTNEKLFF. In DNA, the CDR3 is TGTGCCAGCAGCGCGACTCACCCCCCAACTAATGAAAAACTGTTTTTT. The J gene is TRBJ1-4, the V gene TRBV7-9; D is unresolved. V was cut by 5 bases and J by 0 bases, with 13 bases left in between. From germline, CDR1 is SEHNR and CDR2 FQNEAQ (reference sequence). The CDR3 is made up of 16 amino acids.

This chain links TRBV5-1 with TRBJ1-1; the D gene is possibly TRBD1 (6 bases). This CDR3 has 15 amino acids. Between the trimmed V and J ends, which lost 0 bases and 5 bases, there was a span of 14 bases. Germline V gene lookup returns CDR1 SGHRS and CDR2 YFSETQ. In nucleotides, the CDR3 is TGCGCCAGCAGCTTGGGTCGGGTCAGGGGTACTGAAGCTTTCTTT. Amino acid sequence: CASSLGRVRGTEAFF. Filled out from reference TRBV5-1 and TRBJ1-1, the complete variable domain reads KAGVTQTPRYLIKTRGQQVTLSCSPISGHRSVSWYQQTPGQGLQFLFEYFSETQRNKGNFPGRFSGRQFSNSRSEMNVSTLELGDSALYLCASSLGRVRGTEAFFGQGTRLTVV.

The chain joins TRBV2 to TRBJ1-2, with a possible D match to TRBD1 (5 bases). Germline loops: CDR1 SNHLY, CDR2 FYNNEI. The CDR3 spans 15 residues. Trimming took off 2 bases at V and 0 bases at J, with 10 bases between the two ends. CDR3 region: CASSEQGTANYGYTF. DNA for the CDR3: TGTGCCAGCAGTGAACAGGGTACCGCTAACTATGGCTACACCTTC.

CDR3 DNA: TGCGCCAGCAGCTTCCAGGGGACTAACTATGGCTACACCTTC. It is translated as CASSFQGTNYGYTF. J is TRBJ1-2 and V is TRBV5-1; the D gene is possibly TRBD1 (6 bases). Trimming shortened V by 2 bases and J by 0 bases, and 8 bases separated the two germline ends. CDR3 length: 14 amino acids. Germline CDR1 reads SGHRS; CDR2 reads YFSETQ.

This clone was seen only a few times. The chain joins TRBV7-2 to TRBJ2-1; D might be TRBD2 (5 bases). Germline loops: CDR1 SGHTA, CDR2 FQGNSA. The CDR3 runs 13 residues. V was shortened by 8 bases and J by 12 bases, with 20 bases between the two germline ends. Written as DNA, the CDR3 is TGTGCCAGCTACCTCCTCGCAGCGGCCGGGCAGTTCTTC. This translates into CASYLLAAAGQFF.

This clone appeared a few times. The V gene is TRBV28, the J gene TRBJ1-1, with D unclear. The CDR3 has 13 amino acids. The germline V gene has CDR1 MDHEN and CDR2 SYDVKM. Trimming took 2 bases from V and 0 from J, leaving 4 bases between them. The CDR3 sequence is CASSLPLNTEAFF. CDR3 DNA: TGTGCCAGCAGTTTACCATTGAACACTGAAGCTTTCTTT.

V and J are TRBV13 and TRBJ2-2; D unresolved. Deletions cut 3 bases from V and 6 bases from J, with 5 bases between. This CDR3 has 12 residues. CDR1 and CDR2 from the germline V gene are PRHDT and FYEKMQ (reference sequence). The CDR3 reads CASSFRPGELFF. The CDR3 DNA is TGTGCCAGCAGCTTCAGGCCCGGGGAGCTGTTTTTT. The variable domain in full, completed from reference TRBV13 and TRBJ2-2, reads AAGVIQSPRHLIKEKRETATLKCYPIPRHDTVYWYQQGPGQDPQFLISFYEKMQSDKGSIPDRFSAQQFSDYHSELNMSSLELGDSALYFCASSFRPGELFFGEGSRLTVL.

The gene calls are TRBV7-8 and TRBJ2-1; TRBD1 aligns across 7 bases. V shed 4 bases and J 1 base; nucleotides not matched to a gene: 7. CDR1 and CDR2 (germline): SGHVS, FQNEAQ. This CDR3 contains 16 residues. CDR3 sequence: CASSYLSGQSYNEQFF. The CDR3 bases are TGTGCCAGCAGCTATCTCTCGGGACAGTCCTACAATGAGCAGTTCTTC.

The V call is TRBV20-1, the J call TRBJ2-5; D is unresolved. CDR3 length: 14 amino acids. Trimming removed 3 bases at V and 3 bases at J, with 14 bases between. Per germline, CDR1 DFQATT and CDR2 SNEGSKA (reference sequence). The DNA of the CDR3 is TGCAGTGCTAGTGGCTCGCAGAAGAAAGAGACCCAGTACTTC. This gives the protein CSASGSQKKETQYF.

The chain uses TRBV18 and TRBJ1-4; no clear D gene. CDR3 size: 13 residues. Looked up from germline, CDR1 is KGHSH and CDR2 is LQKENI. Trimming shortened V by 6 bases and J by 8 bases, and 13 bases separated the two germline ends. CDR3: CASSPVQNEKLFF. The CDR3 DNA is TGTGCCAGCTCCCCCGTACAGAACGAAAAACTGTTTTTT.

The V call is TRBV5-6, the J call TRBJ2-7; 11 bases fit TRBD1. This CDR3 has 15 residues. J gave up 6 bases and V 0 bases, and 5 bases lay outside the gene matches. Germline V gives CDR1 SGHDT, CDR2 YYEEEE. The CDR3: CASSLGDRGFSEQYF. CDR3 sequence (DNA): TGTGCCAGCAGCTTGGGGGACAGGGGGTTTAGCGAGCAGTACTTC.

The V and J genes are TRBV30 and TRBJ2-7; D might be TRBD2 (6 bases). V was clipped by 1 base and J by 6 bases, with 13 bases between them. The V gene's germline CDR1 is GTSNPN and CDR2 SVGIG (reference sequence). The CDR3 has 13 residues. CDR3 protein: CAWSATLGGEQYF. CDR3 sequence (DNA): TGTGCCTGGAGTGCAACCTTGGGGGGCGAGCAGTACTTC.